This T cell receptor beta chain came from a study of lymphopenia after photon versus proton radiotherapy. This clone was seen just once. Its specificity is unknown. Sequenced by immunoSEQ multiplex PCR; TCRdb stores in-frame clones only, minus some. Seen here are 150,000 to 200,000 clones, approximately 86% observed once, and the top ten hold about 4.3%. General study results and limits: Larger post-nadir TCR diversity loss correlated inversely with survival in deceased patients. Oligoclonal CD8+ Temra expansion after nadir drove photon patients' diversity drop. Photon-treated patients lost naive T cells and TCR diversity; proton-treated stayed stable. Only patients who died were analyzed for survival; proton advantage is unproven.

Losses at the gene ends were 5 bases for V and 1 base for J; bases not matched to a gene: 10. The germline V gene encodes CDR1 SGHAT and CDR2 FQNNGV. CDR3 size: 17 residues. The TCR comes from a man over 45 with gastric cancer. The chain recombines TRBV11-2 with TRBJ2-2, with 7 bases matching TRBD2. This specimen consisted of peripheral blood, obtained from a patient treated with photon-based radiotherapy. In DNA form, the CDR3 reads TGTGCCAGCAGCCCAGGCCAATGGGAGGGGAACACCGGGGAGCTGTTTTTT. Amino acid sequence: CASSPGQWEGNTGELFF.